This TCR beta chain was recovered during a study of T-cell reconstitution after alpha-beta-depleted transplantation in children. TCRbeta library construction was performed incorporating unique molecular identifiers. TCRdb called the PCR reads again in MiXCR, with one record for every CDR3 protein. The data contain 200,000 to 300,000 distinct CDR3 sequences, approximately 12% of them singletons. This clonotype appeared many times. There are 15 residues in the CDR3. The germline V gene encodes CDR1 LGHNA and CDR2 YSLEER. Trimming took off 4 bases at V and 7 bases at J, with 17 bases between the two ends.

V usage is TRBV4-3 and J usage is TRBJ1-5; tentative D call: TRBD1 (5 bases). The specimen was PBMCs from the stem cell graft donor, collected from the stem cell graft. This receptor was obtained from a human donor who donated a stem cell graft to a child with acute lymphoblastic leukemia. The CDR3 coding sequence is TGCGCCAGCAGCCGCTCATCGAGGGGAGGGCAGCCCCAGCATTTT. Translation: CASSRSSRGGQPQHF.